Described below is a single T cell receptor (beta chain) sequence and its context. Its antigen is not known. Assay: immunoSEQ multiplex PCR; the TCRdb copy retains only in-frame clones and omits some. The sample contains just under 85,000 clones, approximately 88% of which appear only once. This sample is drawn from a study of OX40 agonist ivuxolimab in advanced cancers. Background on the study: Dosing consisted of intravenous ivuxolimab at 0.01 to 10 mg/kg every 2 weeks. Findings of the study overall: The study found that CD8+ T cells averaged more expanded clones than CD4+. Clones of CD4+ and CD8+ blood T cells grew by week 6 at doses of 0.1 to 3.0 mg/kg.

There are 14 residues in the CDR3. J was trimmed by 8 bases and V by 1 base; bases with no gene match: 3. The germline gives CDR1 SGHVS, CDR2 FNYEAQ. The receptor's source is an adult with an advanced solid tumor such as melanoma, head and neck, liver or kidney cancer. This specimen was CD4+ or CD8+ T cells sorted from blood, taken in a trial of the OX40 agonist ivuxolimab. The V gene is TRBV7-6, the J gene TRBJ1-4, with TRBD1 matching over 8 bases. CDR3 DNA sequence: TGTGCCAGCAGCTTAGGGACAGGGACCGAAAAACTGTTTTTT. Translation gives CASSLGTGTEKLFF.